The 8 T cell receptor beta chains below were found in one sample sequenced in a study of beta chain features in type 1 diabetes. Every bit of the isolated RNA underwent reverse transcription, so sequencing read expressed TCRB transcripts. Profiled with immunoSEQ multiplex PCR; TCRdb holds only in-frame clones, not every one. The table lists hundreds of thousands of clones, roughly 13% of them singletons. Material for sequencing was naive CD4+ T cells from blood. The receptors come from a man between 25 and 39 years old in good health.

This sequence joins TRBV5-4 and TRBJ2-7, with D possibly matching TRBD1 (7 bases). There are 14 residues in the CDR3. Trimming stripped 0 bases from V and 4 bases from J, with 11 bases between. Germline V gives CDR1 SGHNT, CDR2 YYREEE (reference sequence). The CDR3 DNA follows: TGTGCCAGCAGCTTGGATCCAGGGGGGTACGAGCAGTACGTC. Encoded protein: CASSLDPGGYEQYV.

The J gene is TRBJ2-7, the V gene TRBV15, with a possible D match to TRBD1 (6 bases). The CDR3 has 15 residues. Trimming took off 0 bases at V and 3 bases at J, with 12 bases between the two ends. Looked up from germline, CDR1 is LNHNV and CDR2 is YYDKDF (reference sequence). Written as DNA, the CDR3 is TGTGCCACCAGCAGAGATCGGACAGTGGGCTACGAGCAGTACGTC. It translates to CATSRDRTVGYEQYV.

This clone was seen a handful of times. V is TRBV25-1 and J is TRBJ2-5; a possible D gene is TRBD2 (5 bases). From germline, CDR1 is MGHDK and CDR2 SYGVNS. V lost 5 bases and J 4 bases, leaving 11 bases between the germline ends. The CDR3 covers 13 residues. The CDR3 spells CASSLLVSETQYF. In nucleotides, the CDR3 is TGTGCCAGCAGTTTACTAGTTTCAGAGACCCAGTACTTC. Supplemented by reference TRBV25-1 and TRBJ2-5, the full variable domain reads EADIYQTPRYLVIGTGKKITLECSQTMGHDKMYWYQQDPGMELHLIHYSYGVNSTEKGDLSSESTVSRIRTEHFPLTLESARPSHTSQYLCASSLLVSETQYFGPGTRLLVL.

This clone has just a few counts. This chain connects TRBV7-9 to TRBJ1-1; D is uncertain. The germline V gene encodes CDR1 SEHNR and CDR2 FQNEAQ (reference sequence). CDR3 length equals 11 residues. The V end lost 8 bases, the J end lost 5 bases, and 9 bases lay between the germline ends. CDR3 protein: CASEGRTEAFF. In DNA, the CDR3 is TGTGCCAGCGAGGGAAGGACTGAAGCTTTCTTT. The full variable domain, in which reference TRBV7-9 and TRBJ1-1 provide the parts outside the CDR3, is DTGVSQNPRHKITKRGQNVTFRCDPISEHNRLYWYRQTLGQGPEFLTYFQNEAQLEKSRLLSDRFSAERPKGSFSTLEIQRTEQGDSAMYLCASEGRTEAFFGQGTRLTVV.

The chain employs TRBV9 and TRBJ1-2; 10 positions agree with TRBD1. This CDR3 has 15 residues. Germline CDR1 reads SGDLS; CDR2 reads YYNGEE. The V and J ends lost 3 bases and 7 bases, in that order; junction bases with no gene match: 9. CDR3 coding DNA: TGTGCCAGCAGCGGAGGTGGGGACAGGGGTTTTGGCTACACCTTC. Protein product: CASSGGGDRGFGYTF. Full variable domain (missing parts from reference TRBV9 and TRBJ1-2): DSGVTQTPKHLITATGQRVTLRCSPRSGDLSVYWYQQSLDQGLQFLIQYYNGEERAKGNILERFSAQQFPDLHSELNLSSLELGDSALYFCASSGGGDRGFGYTFGSGTRLTVV.

The CDR3 DNA is TGTGCCAGCAGCGGGCTAGCGGGAACCCAGTTCTTC. As protein: CASSGLAGTQFF. The rearrangement uses TRBV11-2 and TRBJ2-1; 9 bases match TRBD2. V lost 5 bases and J lost 13; bases outside the gene matches: 6. The germline CDR1 and CDR2 sequences are SGHAT and FQNNGV. The CDR3 has 12 amino acids.

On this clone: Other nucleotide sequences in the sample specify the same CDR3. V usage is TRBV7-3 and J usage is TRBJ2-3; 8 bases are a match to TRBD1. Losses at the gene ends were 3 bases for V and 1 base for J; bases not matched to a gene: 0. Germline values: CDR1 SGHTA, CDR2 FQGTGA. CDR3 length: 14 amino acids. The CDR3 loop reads CASSLDRGTDTQYF. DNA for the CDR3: TGTGCCAGCAGCTTGGACAGGGGCACAGATACGCAGTATTTT. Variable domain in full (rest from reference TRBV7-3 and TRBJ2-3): GAGVSQTPSNKVTEKGKYVELRCDPISGHTALYWYRQSLGQGPEFLIYFQGTGAADDSGLPNDRFFAVRPEGSVSTLKIQRTERGDSAVYLCASSLDRGTDTQYFGPGTRLTVL.

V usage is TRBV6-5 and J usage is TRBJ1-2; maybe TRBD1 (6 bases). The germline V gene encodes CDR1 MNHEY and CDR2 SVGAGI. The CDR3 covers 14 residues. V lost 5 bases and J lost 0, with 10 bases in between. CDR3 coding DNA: TGTGCCAGCAGTAGGGACAAATCTAACTATGGCTACACCTTC. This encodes CASSRDKSNYGYTF.